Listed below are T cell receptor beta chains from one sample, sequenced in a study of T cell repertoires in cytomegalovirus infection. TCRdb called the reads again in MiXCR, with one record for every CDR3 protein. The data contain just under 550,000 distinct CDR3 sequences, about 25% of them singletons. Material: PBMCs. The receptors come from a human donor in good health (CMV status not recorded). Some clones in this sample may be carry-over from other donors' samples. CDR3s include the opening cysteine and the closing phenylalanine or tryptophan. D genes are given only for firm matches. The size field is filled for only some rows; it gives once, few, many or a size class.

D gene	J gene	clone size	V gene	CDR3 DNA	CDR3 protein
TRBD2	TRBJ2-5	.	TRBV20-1	TGCAGTGCTAGACCGGGACTAGCGAGATCGGAGACCCAGTACTTC	CSARPGLARSETQYF
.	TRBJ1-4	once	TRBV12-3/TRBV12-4	TGTGCCAGCAGTTGGGGCAGAATGGAAAAACTGTTTTTT	CASSWGRMEKLFF
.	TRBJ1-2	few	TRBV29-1	TGCAGCGACATGGACAGACCCTATGGCTACACCTTC	CSDMDRPYGYTF
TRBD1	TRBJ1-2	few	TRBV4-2	TGTGCCAGCAGCCAAAGTGGACAGGGGAAAATTGGCTACACCTTC	CASSQSGQGKIGYTF
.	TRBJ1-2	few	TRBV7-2	TGTGCCAGCAGCCCCTCTACCAGGGAGATCGGTGCTGGCTACACCTTC	CASSPSTREIGAGYTF
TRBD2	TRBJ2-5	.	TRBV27	TGTGCCAGCAGTTTCCATTCCGGGACTAGCGGGACTGGAATAGAGACCCAGTACTTC	CASSFHSGTSGTGIETQYF
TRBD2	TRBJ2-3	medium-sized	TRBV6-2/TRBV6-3	TGTGCCAGCAGTCAACTAGCGGCCTCCACAGATACGCAGTATTTT	CASSQLAASTDTQYF
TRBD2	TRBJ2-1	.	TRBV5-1	TGCGCCAGCAGCTTGGAGGGGCTAGCGGTGAGCTCCTACAATGAGCAGTTCTTC	CASSLEGLAVSSYNEQFF
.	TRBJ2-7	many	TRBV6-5	TGTGCCAGCAGTTACTCGGGGACACCCTTAGGGGAAGAGCAGTACTTC	CASSYSGTPLGEEQYF
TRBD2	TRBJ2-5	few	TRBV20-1	TGCAGTGCTAGCCCCTCGGGAGCGGGAGATAGGGAGACCCAGTACTTC	CSASPSGAGDRETQYF
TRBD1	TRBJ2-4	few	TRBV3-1	TGTGCCAGCAGCGTGACGGGACAGGGGAAAAACATTCAGTACTTC	CASSVTGQGKNIQYF
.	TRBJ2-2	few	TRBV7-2	TGTGCCAGCAGCCGACGGATTAACACCGGGGAGCTGTTTTTT	CASSRRINTGELFF
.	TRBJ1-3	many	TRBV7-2	TGTGCCAGCAGCTTTTTCCACAGGGTCAGTGGAAACACCATATATTTT	CASSFFHRVSGNTIYF
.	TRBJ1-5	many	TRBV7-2	TGTGCCAGCAGCTTATTGGCCCCACACGGCAATCAGCCCCAGCATTTT	CASSLLAPHGNQPQHF
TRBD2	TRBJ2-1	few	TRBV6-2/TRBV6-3	TGTGCCAGCACCTACGGAGTAGCGGGAGGAAATGAGCAGTTCTTC	CASTYGVAGGNEQFF
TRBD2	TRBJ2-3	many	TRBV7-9	TGTGCCAGCAGCTTCGGGCTAGCGGCCACAGATACGCAGTATTTT	CASSFGLAATDTQYF
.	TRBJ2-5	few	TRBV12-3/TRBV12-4	TGTGCCAGCAGCCCGCCGGGACCTCAAGAGACCCAGTACTTC	CASSPPGPQETQYF
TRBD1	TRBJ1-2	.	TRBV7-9	TGTGCCAGCGAGCTTCAGGGGGCGAACTATGGCTACACCTTC	CASELQGANYGYTF
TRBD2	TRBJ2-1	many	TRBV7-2	TGTGCCAGCAGCACCTTAGCGGGAGAGAATGAGCAGTTCTTC	CASSTLAGENEQFF
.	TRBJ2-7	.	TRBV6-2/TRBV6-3	TGTGCCAGCAGACCGTCCGGGACGACGGCCGAGCAGTACTTC	CASRPSGTTAEQYF
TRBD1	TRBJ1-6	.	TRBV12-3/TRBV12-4	TGTGCCAGCAGTATAGACAGGGGGGATTCACCCCTCCACTTT	CASSIDRGDSPLHF
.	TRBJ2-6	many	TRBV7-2	TGTGCCAGCACATTCAGCGCCTCTGGGGCCAACGTCCTGACTTTC	CASTFSASGANVLTF
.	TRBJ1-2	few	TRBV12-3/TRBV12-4	TGTGCCAGCAGACCAATGGGGGGTGGCTACACCTTC	CASRPMGGGYTF
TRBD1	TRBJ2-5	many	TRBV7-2	TGTGCCAGCAGCTTCGACAGGGGGCAGGAGACCCAGTACTTC	CASSFDRGQETQYF
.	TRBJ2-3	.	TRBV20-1	TGCAGTGCTACCTTGACTGCTAGCACAGATACGCAGTATTTT	CSATLTASTDTQYF
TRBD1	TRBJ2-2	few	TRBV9	TGTGCCAGCGAGGGGGCTATAGGAGACACCGGGGAGCTGTTTTTT	CASEGAIGDTGELFF
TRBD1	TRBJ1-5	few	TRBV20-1	TGCAGTGCTAGAGACCCGACAGGGGCGGGTCAGCCCCAGCATTTT	CSARDPTGAGQPQHF
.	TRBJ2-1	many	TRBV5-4	TGTGCCAGCAGCTCAGCTTTTGGGTATGAGCAGTTCTTC	CASSSAFGYEQFF
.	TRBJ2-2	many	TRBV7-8	TGTGCCAGCAGCTTAGTTTATGGTCGGGAGCTGTTTTTT	CASSLVYGRELFF
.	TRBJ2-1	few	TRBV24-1	TGTGCCACCAGTGATGGAGACTTGGGCAATGAGCAGTTCTTC	CATSDGDLGNEQFF
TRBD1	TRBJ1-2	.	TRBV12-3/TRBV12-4	TGTGCCAGCAGTACGGACAGGGGAGGGTACTATGGCTACACCTTC	CASSTDRGGYYGYTF
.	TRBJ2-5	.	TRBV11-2	TGTGCCAGCAGCTTAGACCCAGGGCAGGAGACCCAGTACTTC	CASSLDPGQETQYF
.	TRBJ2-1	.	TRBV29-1	TGCAGCGTTGAAGATCGGGGTAGTGGGGCAGTGCAGTTCTTC	CSVEDRGSGAVQFF
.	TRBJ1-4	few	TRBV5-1	TGCGCCAGCAGCTCTGACGTGCTAGGTGAAAAACTGTTTTTT	CASSSDVLGEKLFF
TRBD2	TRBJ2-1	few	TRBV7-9	TGTGCCAGCAGCGTAGGGACTAGCGGGCCTGACTACAATGAGCAGTTCTTC	CASSVGTSGPDYNEQFF
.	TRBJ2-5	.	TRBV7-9	TGTGCCAGCAGCTTAGGGACTGCCCTCCAAGAGACCCAGTACTTC	CASSLGTALQETQYF
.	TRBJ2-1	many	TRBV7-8	TGTGCCAGCAGCCCTAGGGGTGCCCTTGAAACCTACAATGAGCAGTTCTTC	CASSPRGALETYNEQFF
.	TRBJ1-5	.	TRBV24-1	TGTGCCACCAGTGTTACCGGCAATCAGCCCCAGCATTTT	CATSVTGNQPQHF
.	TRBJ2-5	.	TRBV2	TGTGCCAGCACTAATGACGGACAGCTAAAAGAGACCCAGTACTTC	CASTNDGQLKETQYF
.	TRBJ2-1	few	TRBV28	TGTGCCAGCAATTTGGACCCGCAGTTCTTC	CASNLDPQFF
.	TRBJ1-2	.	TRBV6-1	TGTGCCAGCTGGAGCTATGGCTACACCTTC	CASWSYGYTF
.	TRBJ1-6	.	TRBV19	TGTGCCAGTGAACAGGGACCCAATTCACCCCTCCACTTT	CASEQGPNSPLHF